The clone carrying this T cell receptor beta chain was seen more than once but under ten times. These data belong to a study of shared clonotypes between healthy human individuals. There are 13 residues in the CDR3. Germline assignment: CDR1 LNHDA and CDR2 SQIVND (reference sequence). Trimming left V 11 bases short and J 8 bases short, with 21 bases between. Generated by immunoSEQ multiplex PCR, the TCRdb table keeps only in-frame clones and is missing some. The table lists 950,000 to 1,100,000 clones, about 77% of them singletons. The sample consisted of memory CD4+ T cells sorted from blood. Subset reported: CD45RA-negative fraction. This rearrangement joins TRBV19 to TRBJ1-1, with TRBD1 as a possible D gene (6 bases). The TCR was taken from a young man in good health. The CDR3 region is CAVRGGVSVEAFF. The CDR3 bases are TGTGCCGTCAGGGGTGGGGTTTCGGTAGAAGCTTTCTTT.